Shown below are 5 T cell receptor beta chains from a single sample sequenced in a study of Graves' ophthalmopathy and Graves' hyperthyroidism. Transcripts of RNA were the source for amplifying TCR beta CDR3 regions. RT-PCR in the first round used HTBI primers; a second-round multiplex PCR followed. In TCRdb, the multiplex PCR reads were re-called with MiXCR into one record per CDR3 protein. This table has almost 750,000 distinct CDR3 sequences, 40% appearing once. The sample comprised peripheral blood. The receptor source for this set is an adult man with Graves' ophthalmopathy.

This clonotype has just a few counts. The chain joins TRBV6-1 to TRBJ1-2; D is ambiguous. Germline loops: CDR1 MNHNS, CDR2 SASEGT. V was pared by 5 bases and J by 3 bases, with 13 bases between. This CDR3 is built from 14 residues. CDR3 region: CASSSIGGHYGYTF. CDR3 coding DNA: TGTGCCAGCAGTTCTATCGGCGGACACTATGGCTACACCTTC.

This clonotype was picked up many times. The V call is TRBV2, the J call TRBJ2-5, with 9 positions matching TRBD2. The CDR3 is 14 residues long. J lost 4 bases, V lost 11 bases, and 11 bases had no gene match. CDR1 and CDR2 (germline): SNHLY, FYNNEI. In nucleotides, the CDR3 is TGTGCCGCAGCCCCTGGCGGGAGGGGAGAGACCCAGTACTTC. Translating gives CAAAPGGRGETQYF.

This clonotype has at least ten counts. The chain joins TRBV5-5 to TRBJ1-2; D is undetermined. V gave up 4 bases and J gave up 3 bases, with 10 bases separating them. CDR1 and CDR2 (germline): SGHKS, YYEKEE (reference sequence). The CDR3 is 13 residues long. The CDR3 region is CASSVAVDYGYTF. In nucleotides, the CDR3 is TGTGCCAGCAGCGTGGCCGTGGACTATGGCTACACCTTC.

V usage is TRBV5-1 and J usage is TRBJ2-5, with D perhaps given as TRBD1 or TRBD2 (5 bases each). Germline-derived CDR1 and CDR2 are SGHRS and YFSETQ. V dropped 3 bases and J dropped 5 bases, with 20 bases sitting between them. This CDR3 is built from 16 residues. The CDR3 here is CASSYPGRTPGETQYF. In DNA, the CDR3 is TGCGCCAGCAGCTATCCGGGACGGACTCCGGGGGAGACCCAGTACTTC.

This chain uses TRBV29-1 with TRBJ2-6, with no clear D. V was trimmed by 8 bases and J by 0 bases, leaving 8 bases between them. This CDR3 spans 13 amino acids. Germline CDR1 SQVTM, CDR2 ANQGSEA. The CDR3 coding sequence is TGCAGCTTAACGGCCTCTGGGGCCAACGTCCTGACTTTC. It is translated as CSLTASGANVLTF.